Shown below are 27 T cell receptor beta chains from a single sample sequenced in a study of chemoradiotherapy in HPV16-positive cancers. Repertoires were generated with immunoSEQ multiplex PCR, while TCRdb's copy carries only in-frame clones and drops some. The sample lists about 53,000 clones; more than 75% were seen once. The sequences come from blood, collected from a patient who underwent chemoradiotherapy. These TCRs come from a human donor with HPV-associated anogenital cancer.

J is TRBJ2-7 and V is TRBV29-1; D gene ambiguous. The CDR3 has 14 amino acids. Per germline, CDR1 SQVTM and CDR2 ANQGSEA. V was pared by 7 bases and J by 0 bases, with 16 bases between. CDR3: CSAKTRASSYEQYF. The CDR3 nucleotides are TGCAGCGCTAAGACCCGGGCCAGCTCCTACGAGCAGTACTTC.

The genes are TRBV20-1 and TRBJ2-7; tentatively, D is TRBD2 (5 bases). Between the trimmed V and J ends, which lost 1 base and 13 bases, there was a span of 14 bases. Germline V CDR1 and CDR2: DFQATT, SNEGSKA (reference sequence). The length of the CDR3 is 11 residues. The CDR3 DNA is TGCAGTGCTAGAGGTCGTGACGGGATCTACTTC. This sequence encodes CSARGRDGIYF.

The chain recombines TRBV7-2 with TRBJ2-2; D unclear. Between the trimmed V and J ends, which lost 3 bases and 4 bases, there was a span of 6 bases. Germline V gene lookup returns CDR1 SGHTA and CDR2 FQGNSA. There are 13 residues in the CDR3. CDR3 amino acids: CASSLTPTGELFF. CDR3 bases: TGTGCCAGCAGCTTGACTCCCACCGGGGAGCTGTTTTTT.

This chain connects TRBV6-1 to TRBJ2-3; 11 nucleotides match TRBD2. This CDR3 contains 14 residues. V lost 6 bases to trimming and J lost 4 bases; unmatched junction nucleotides: 3. Germline values: CDR1 MNHNS, CDR2 SASEGT. The CDR3 is CASRIAGGPDTQYF. Here the CDR3 DNA reads TGTGCCAGCAGGATAGCGGGGGGGCCAGATACGCAGTATTTT.

DNA for the CDR3: TGCGCCAGCAGCTTGAACAGGGTTAATTCACCCCTCCACTTT. It yields the protein CASSLNRVNSPLHF. The chain carries TRBV5-1 and TRBJ1-6, with D possibly TRBD1 on 6 matching bases. The CDR3 consists of 14 residues. CDR1 and CDR2 (germline): SGHRS, YFSETQ. V lost 1 base and J lost 6, with 8 bases in between. The full variable domain, its missing parts supplied by reference TRBV5-1 and TRBJ1-6, is KAGVTQTPRYLIKTRGQQVTLSCSPISGHRSVSWYQQTPGQGLQFLFEYFSETQRNKGNFPGRFSGRQFSNSRSEMNVSTLELGDSALYLCASSLNRVNSPLHFGNGTRLTVT.

The chain recombines TRBV19 with TRBJ2-6; D is perhaps TRBD2 (5 bases). The V and J ends lost 9 bases and 12 bases respectively, with 15 bases between them. CDR3 length equals 12 residues. Germline lookup yields CDR1 LNHDA and CDR2 SQIVND (reference sequence). Written as DNA, the CDR3 is TGTGCCAGCGCCCCCCGGGATCGCGTCCTGACTTTC. This codes for CASAPRDRVLTF.

This chain connects TRBV9 to TRBJ1-1; tentatively, D is TRBD1 (5 bases). The CDR3 runs to 14 residues. Per germline, CDR1 SGDLS and CDR2 YYNGEE. V shed 0 bases and J shed 7 bases, with 13 bases lying between them. CDR3 sequence reads: CASSVVAGPLEAFF. CDR3 in DNA: TGTGCCAGCAGCGTAGTTGCAGGGCCCCTTGAAGCTTTCTTT. Based on the CDR3 plus reference TRBV9 and TRBJ1-1, the full variable domain is DSGVTQTPKHLITATGQRVTLRCSPRSGDLSVYWYQQSLDQGLQFLIQYYNGEERAKGNILERFSAQQFPDLHSELNLSSLELGDSALYFCASSVVAGPLEAFFGQGTRLTVV.

The rearrangement links TRBV5-5 to TRBJ2-3; D possibly corresponds to TRBD2 (6 bases). Germline lookup yields CDR1 SGHKS and CDR2 YYEKEE (reference sequence). The CDR3 has 16 residues. The V gene lost 2 bases and the J gene lost 0 bases, with 13 bases spanning the gap. CDR3 residues: CASSFISGTSTDTQYF. CDR3 DNA: TGTGCCAGCAGCTTCATTAGCGGCACAAGCACAGATACGCAGTATTTT.

The chain recombines TRBV7-6 with TRBJ2-2; perhaps D is TRBD1 or TRBD2 (5 bases each). Germline V gives CDR1 SGHVS, CDR2 FNYEAQ. This CDR3 has 16 residues. V lost 1 base and J 1 base, leaving 10 bases between the germline ends. This chain's CDR3 is CASSLGAGRNTGELFF. The CDR3 DNA reads TGTGCCAGCAGCTTAGGGGCAGGGAGGAACACCGGGGAGCTGTTTTTT.

The J gene is TRBJ2-7, the V gene TRBV6-1; 9 positions match TRBD1. The CDR3 spans 11 residues. Germline lookup yields CDR1 MNHNS and CDR2 SASEGT. V was clipped by 11 bases and J by 6 bases; unmatched bases: 5. CDR3 loop: CAGGTGREQYF. The CDR3 DNA reads as TGTGCCGGGGGGACAGGGCGCGAGCAGTACTTC.

The chain combines TRBV13 with TRBJ1-1, with a tentative D call TRBD1 (5 bases). The CDR3 runs 14 residues. Germline loops: CDR1 PRHDT, CDR2 FYEKMQ (reference sequence). V lost 2 bases and J 4 bases, leaving 11 bases between the germline ends. The CDR3 DNA sequence: TGTGCCAGCAGCTTATCAGGGAGGAGCACTGAAGCTTTCTTT. Encoded protein: CASSLSGRSTEAFF.

This clone was recorded once. The chain joins TRBV6-1 to TRBJ2-5; D perhaps matches TRBD1 (6 bases). The CDR3 spans 15 residues. Looked up from germline, CDR1 is MNHNS and CDR2 is SASEGT. Trimming pared 7 bases from V and 2 bases from J, leaving 17 bases between. CDR3 protein: CASKENPGTQETQYF. In DNA form, the CDR3 reads TGTGCCAGCAAGGAGAATCCCGGGACACAAGAGACCCAGTACTTC.

V is TRBV6-6 and J is TRBJ2-5, with 8 bases aligning to TRBD1. Germline loops: CDR1 MNHNY, CDR2 SVGAGI (reference sequence). V was pared by 7 bases and J by 9 bases, with 13 bases of the junction left unmatched. This CDR3 comprises 14 residues. In DNA form, the CDR3 reads TGTGCCAGCATCCAAGGGGGGCCACAGGGGGCCCAGTACTTC. Encoded protein: CASIQGGPQGAQYF.

The gene calls are TRBV5-5 and TRBJ2-3; D is uncertain. The CDR3 runs to 15 residues. V was cut by 0 bases and J by 6 bases, with 14 bases left in between. The germline gives CDR1 SGHKS, CDR2 YYEKEE (reference sequence). CDR3 sequence (DNA): TGTGCCAGCAGCTTGGTACCCTCCTTAACGGATACGCAGTATTTT. This gives the protein CASSLVPSLTDTQYF.

This clone was counted a single time. The rearrangement joins TRBV2 to TRBJ2-7; D might be TRBD1 (5 bases). The CDR3 contains 13 residues. Germline loops: CDR1 SNHLY, CDR2 FYNNEI. Trimming pared 6 bases from V and 2 bases from J, leaving 11 bases between. CDR3 DNA: TGTGCCAGCAGACCAGACAGTACCTACGAGCAGTACTTC. Residues: CASRPDSTYEQYF.

V is TRBV7-6 and J is TRBJ1-2, with TRBD1 matching 8 bases. The germline V gene has CDR1 SGHVS and CDR2 FNYEAQ. CDR3 size: 15 residues. With V trimmed by 5 bases and J by 6 bases, 11 bases remained unmatched. CDR3 DNA: TGTGCCAGCAGCCCGTTGGGGGCAGGGGGCCATGGCTACACCTTC. It is translated as CASSPLGAGGHGYTF. The variable domain in full, completed from reference TRBV7-6 and TRBJ1-2, reads GAGVSQSPRYKVTKRGQDVALRCDPISGHVSLYWYRQALGQGPEFLTYFNYEAQQDKSGLPNDRFSAERPEGSISTLTIQRTEQRDSAMYRCASSPLGAGGHGYTFGSGTRLTVV.

The rearrangement links TRBV5-4 to TRBJ2-2; D possibly matches TRBD1 or TRBD2 (7 bases each). Trimming removed 0 bases from V and 4 bases from J, with 16 bases in between. The CDR3 runs 17 residues. The germline CDR1 and CDR2 sequences are SGHNT and YYREEE (reference sequence). CDR3 DNA sequence: TGTGCCAGCAGCTTGGAGGGGGCGGGAGTGATCACCGGGGAGCTGTTTTTT. Translation: CASSLEGAGVITGELFF.

J is TRBJ1-4 and V is TRBV7-9, with D unclear. The CDR3 sequence is 15 residues long. Trimming pared 1 base from V and 0 bases from J, leaving 6 bases between. CDR1 and CDR2 (germline): SEHNR, FQNEAQ (reference sequence). CDR3 sequence (DNA): TGTGCCAGCAGCTTAGGGAGTGCAACTAATGAAAAACTGTTTTTT. This gives the protein CASSLGSATNEKLFF.

This chain connects TRBV10-3 to TRBJ2-1; D is unclear. The CDR3 is 14 amino acids. Deletions cut 3 bases from V and 6 bases from J, with 12 bases between. Germline CDR1 and CDR2: ENHRY and SYGVKD. The CDR3 protein is CAISDTVQGNEQFF. The CDR3 DNA reads TGTGCCATCAGTGACACAGTCCAAGGCAATGAGCAGTTCTTC.

This chain joins TRBV6-5 and TRBJ2-7; 9 bases agree with TRBD1. V lost 6 bases and J lost 8; bases outside the gene matches: 8. Germline V gene lookup returns CDR1 MNHEY and CDR2 SVGAGI. The CDR3 has 13 amino acids. The CDR3 sequence is CASSKGQGPKQYF. DNA of the CDR3: TGTGCCAGCAGCAAGGGACAGGGTCCGAAGCAGTACTTC.

The rearrangement links TRBV6-5 to TRBJ1-2; tentative D call: TRBD1 (5 bases). The CDR3 length is 13 residues. V lost 5 bases to trimming and J lost 4 bases, with 11 bases between them. The germline CDR1 and CDR2 sequences are MNHEY and SVGAGI. Here the CDR3 DNA reads TGTGCCAGCAGTGCTCGGGGGGGCTATGGCTACACCTTC. It specifies CASSARGGYGYTF.

The chain combines TRBV2 with TRBJ1-5; TRBD1 matches at 11 bases. CDR3 size: 15 residues. Germline CDR1 SNHLY, CDR2 FYNNEI. The ends lost 7 bases at V and 2 bases at J; junction bases unmatched: 4. CDR3 DNA: TGTGCCAGCAACGGACAGGGGGCCCGCAATCAGCCCCAGCATTTT. As protein: CASNGQGARNQPQHF.

The chain carries TRBV30 and TRBJ2-1; D is ambiguous. The germline gives CDR1 GTSNPN, CDR2 SVGIG (reference sequence). Trimming removed 0 bases at V and 8 bases at J, with 8 bases between. This CDR3 has 12 residues. Here the CDR3 DNA reads TGTGCCTGGAGTGTACGAGGAGATGAGCAGTTCTTC. This gives the protein CAWSVRGDEQFF.

The gene calls are TRBV7-2 and TRBJ2-7, with 10 bases fitting TRBD2. Trimming removed 1 base from V and 2 bases from J; junction bases left unmatched: 2. CDR3 length: 15 residues. Germline CDR1 is SGHTA and CDR2 is FQGNSA. In DNA, the CDR3 is TGTGCCAGCAGCTTAGAAGCGGGGGGGCCCTACGAGCAGTACTTC. Its translation is CASSLEAGGPYEQYF.

This rearrangement joins TRBV19 to TRBJ2-5; TRBD1 might be the D (6 bases). CDR1 LNHDA and CDR2 SQIVND come from the germline V gene (reference sequence). CDR3 length: 15 amino acids. V dropped 1 base and J dropped 4 bases, with 13 bases sitting between them. In DNA form, the CDR3 reads TGTGCCAGTAGTATAGGACCTCAAGGGGGAGAGACCCAGTACTTC. This sequence encodes CASSIGPQGGETQYF.

This clone was seen only once. V is TRBV9 and J is TRBJ2-2, with TRBD2 identical over 8 bases. This CDR3 region has 16 residues. In germline, CDR1 is SGDLS, CDR2 YYNGEE. With V trimmed by 4 bases and J by 5 bases, 10 bases remained unmatched. The chain's CDR3 is CASSLRTSLGTGELFF. The CDR3 DNA sequence: TGTGCCAGCAGCCTCCGGACTAGCCTAGGGACCGGGGAGCTGTTTTTT.

The chain joins TRBV7-3 to TRBJ2-5; 8 bases are a match to TRBD2. With V trimmed by 5 bases and J by 5 bases, 13 bases remained unmatched. Germline CDR1 and CDR2: SGHTA and FQGTGA. This CDR3 region has 16 residues. CDR3 amino acids: CASSPGISGIWETQYF. The CDR3 nucleotides are TGTGCCAGCAGCCCAGGGATTAGCGGGATTTGGGAGACCCAGTACTTC.